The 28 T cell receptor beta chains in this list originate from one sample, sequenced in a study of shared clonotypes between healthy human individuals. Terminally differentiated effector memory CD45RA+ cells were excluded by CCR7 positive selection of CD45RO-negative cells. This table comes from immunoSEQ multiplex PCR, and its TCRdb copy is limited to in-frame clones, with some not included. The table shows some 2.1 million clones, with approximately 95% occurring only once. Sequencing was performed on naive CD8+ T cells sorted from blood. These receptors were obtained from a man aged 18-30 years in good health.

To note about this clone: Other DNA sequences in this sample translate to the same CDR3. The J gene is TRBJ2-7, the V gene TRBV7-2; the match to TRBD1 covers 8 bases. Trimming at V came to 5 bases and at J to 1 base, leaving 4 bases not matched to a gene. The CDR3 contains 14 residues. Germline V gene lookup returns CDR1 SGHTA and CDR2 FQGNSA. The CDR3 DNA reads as TGTGCCAGCAGCCCGCGGGACAGGTCCTACGAGCAGTACTTC. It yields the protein CASSPRDRSYEQYF.

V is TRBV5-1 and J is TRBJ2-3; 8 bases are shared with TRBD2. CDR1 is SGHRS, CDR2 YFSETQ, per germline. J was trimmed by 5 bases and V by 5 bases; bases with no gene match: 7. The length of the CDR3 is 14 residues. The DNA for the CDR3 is TGCGCCAGCAGTCAGCGGGGGCCCGGAGATACGCAGTATTTT. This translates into CASSQRGPGDTQYF.

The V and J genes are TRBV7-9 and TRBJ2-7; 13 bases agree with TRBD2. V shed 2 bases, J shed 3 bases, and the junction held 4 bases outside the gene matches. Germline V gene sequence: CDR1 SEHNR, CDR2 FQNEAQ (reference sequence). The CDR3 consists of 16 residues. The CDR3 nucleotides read TGTGCCAGCAGCTTATCTGGGACTAGCGGGATCTACGAGCAGTACTTC. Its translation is CASSLSGTSGIYEQYF.

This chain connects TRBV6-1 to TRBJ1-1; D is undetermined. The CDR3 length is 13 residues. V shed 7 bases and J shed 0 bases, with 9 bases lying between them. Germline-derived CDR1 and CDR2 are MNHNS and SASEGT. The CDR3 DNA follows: TGTGCCAGCACAATAGGGCTGAACACTGAAGCTTTCTTT. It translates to CASTIGLNTEAFF.

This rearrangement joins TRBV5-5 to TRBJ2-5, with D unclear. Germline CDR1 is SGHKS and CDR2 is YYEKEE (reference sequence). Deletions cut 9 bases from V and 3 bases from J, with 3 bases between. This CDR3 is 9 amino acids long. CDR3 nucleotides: TGTGCCATCGAAGAGACCCAGTACTTC. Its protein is CAIEETQYF.

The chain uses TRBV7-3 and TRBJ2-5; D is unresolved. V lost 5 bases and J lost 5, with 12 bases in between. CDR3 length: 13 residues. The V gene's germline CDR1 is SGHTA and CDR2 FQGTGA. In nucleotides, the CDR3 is TGTGCCAGCAGCCTTTGGGCCGGTGAGACCCAGTACTTC. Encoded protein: CASSLWAGETQYF.

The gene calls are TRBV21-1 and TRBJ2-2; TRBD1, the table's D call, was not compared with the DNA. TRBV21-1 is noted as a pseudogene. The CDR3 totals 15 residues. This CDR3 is CASLTGRLYTGELFF. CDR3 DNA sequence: TGTGCCAGCTTGACAGGGAGGCTTTACACCGGGGAGCTGTTTTTT.

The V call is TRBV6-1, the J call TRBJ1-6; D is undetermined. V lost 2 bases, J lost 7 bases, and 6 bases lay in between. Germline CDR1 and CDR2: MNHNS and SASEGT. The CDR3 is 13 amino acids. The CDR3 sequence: CASSEFFNSPLHF. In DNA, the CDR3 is TGTGCCAGCAGTGAATTCTTCAATTCACCCCTCCACTTT.

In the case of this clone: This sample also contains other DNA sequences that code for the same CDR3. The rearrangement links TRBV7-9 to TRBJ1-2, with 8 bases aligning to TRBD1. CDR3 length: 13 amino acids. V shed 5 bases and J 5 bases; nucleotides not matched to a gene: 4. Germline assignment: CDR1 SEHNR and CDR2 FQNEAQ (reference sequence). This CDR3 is CASSPGTGYGYTF. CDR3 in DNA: TGTGCCAGCAGCCCCGGGACAGGATATGGCTACACCTTC.

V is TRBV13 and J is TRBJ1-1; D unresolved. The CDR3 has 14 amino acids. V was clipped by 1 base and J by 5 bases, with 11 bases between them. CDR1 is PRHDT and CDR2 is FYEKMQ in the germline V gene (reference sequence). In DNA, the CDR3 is TGTGCCAGCAGCTTAGAGGGCGATGGGACTGAAGCTTTCTTT. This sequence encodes CASSLEGDGTEAFF.

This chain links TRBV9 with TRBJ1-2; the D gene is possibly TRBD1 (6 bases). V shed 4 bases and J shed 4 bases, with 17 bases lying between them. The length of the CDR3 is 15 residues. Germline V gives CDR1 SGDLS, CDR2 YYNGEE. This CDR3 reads CASSPHREGFYGYTF. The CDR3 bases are TGTGCCAGCAGCCCCCACAGGGAGGGGTTCTATGGCTACACCTTC. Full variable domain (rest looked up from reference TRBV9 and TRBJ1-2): DSGVTQTPKHLITATGQRVTLRCSPRSGDLSVYWYQQSLDQGLQFLIQYYNGEERAKGNILERFSAQQFPDLHSELNLSSLELGDSALYFCASSPHREGFYGYTFGSGTRLTVV.

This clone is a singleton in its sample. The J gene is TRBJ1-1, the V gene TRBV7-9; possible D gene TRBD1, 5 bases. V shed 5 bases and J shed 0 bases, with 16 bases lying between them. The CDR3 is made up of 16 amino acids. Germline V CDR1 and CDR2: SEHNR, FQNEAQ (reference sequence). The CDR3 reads CASSEALGGLNTEAFF. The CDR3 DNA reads TGTGCCAGCAGCGAAGCCTTGGGGGGACTGAACACTGAAGCTTTCTTT.

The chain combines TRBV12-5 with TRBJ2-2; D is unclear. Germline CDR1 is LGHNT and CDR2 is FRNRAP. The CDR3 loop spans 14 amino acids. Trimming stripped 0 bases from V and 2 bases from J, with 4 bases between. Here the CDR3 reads CASGLVHNTGELFF. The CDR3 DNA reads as TGTGCTAGTGGTTTGGTACATAACACCGGGGAGCTGTTTTTT.

The CDR3 loop reads CSVLGGEGPEQYF. CDR3 in DNA: TGCAGCGTACTAGGGGGCGAGGGTCCCGAGCAGTACTTC. The chain has TRBV29-1 and TRBJ2-7; TRBD1 matches at 7 bases. The junction had 11 bases not matched to a gene; V was cut back by 6 bases and J by 6 bases. This CDR3 is 13 amino acids long. From germline, CDR1 is SQVTM and CDR2 ANQGSEA.

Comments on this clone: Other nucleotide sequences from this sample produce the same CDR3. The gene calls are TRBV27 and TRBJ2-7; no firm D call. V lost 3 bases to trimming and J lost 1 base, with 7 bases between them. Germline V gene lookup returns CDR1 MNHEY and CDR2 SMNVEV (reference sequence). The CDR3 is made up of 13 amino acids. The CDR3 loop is CASSFRRSYEQYF. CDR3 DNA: TGTGCCAGCAGTTTTCGCAGATCCTACGAGCAGTACTTC.

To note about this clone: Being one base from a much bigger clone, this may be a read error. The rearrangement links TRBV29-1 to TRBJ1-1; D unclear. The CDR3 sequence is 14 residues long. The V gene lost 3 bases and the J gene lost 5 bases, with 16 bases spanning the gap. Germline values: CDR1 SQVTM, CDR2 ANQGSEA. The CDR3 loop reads CSVDVAETGTEAFF. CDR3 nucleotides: TGCAGCGTTGATGTCGCAGAGACCGGGACTGAAGCTTTCTTT.

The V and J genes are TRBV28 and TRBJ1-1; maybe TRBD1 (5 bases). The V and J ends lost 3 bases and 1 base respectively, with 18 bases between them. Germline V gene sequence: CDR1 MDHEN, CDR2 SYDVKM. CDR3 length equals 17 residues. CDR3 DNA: TGTGCCAGCAGTTTTTTTTCCTTTGGGGGAGAGAACACTGAAGCTTTCTTT. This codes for CASSFFSFGGENTEAFF.

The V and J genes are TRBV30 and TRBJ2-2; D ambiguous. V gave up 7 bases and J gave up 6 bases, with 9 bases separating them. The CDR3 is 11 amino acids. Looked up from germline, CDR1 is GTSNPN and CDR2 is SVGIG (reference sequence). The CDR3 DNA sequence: TGTGCCTCCTACTACTCCGGGGAGCTGTTTTTT. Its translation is CASYYSGELFF.

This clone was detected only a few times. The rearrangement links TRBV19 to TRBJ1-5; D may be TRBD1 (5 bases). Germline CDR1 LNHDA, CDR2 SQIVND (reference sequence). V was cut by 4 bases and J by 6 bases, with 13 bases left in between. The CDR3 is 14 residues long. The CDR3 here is CASSTGRSGQPQHF. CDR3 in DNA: TGTGCCAGTAGTACAGGGAGGTCGGGTCAGCCCCAGCATTTT.

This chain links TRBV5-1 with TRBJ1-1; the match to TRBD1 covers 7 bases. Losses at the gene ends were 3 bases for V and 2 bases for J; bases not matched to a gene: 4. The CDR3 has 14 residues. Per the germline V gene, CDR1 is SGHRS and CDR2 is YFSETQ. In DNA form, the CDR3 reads TGCGCCAGCAGCTACTCAGGGGGAAACACTGAAGCTTTCTTT. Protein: CASSYSGGNTEAFF.

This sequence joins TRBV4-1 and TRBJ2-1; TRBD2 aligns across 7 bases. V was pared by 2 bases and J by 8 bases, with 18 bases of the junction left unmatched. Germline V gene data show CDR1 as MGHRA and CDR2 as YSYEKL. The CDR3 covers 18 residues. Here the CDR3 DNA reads TGCGCCAGCAGCCAAACGTATAAACCTAGCGGATTAGGGGATGAGCAGTTCTTC. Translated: CASSQTYKPSGLGDEQFF.

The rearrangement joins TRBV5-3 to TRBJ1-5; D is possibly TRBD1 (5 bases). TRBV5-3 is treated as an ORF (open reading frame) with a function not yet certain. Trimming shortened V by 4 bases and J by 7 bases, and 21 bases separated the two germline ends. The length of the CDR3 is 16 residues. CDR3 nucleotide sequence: TGTGCCAGAAGCCCCCCGGGGGTGTGGAATGGACAGCCCCAGCATTTT. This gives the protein CARSPPGVWNGQPQHF.

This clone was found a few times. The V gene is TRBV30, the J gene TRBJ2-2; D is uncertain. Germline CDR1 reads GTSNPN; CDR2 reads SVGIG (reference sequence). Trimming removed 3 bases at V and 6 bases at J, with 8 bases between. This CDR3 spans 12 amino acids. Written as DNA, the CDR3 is TGTGCCTGGAGCGCCGGACCCGGGGAGCTGTTTTTT. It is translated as CAWSAGPGELFF.

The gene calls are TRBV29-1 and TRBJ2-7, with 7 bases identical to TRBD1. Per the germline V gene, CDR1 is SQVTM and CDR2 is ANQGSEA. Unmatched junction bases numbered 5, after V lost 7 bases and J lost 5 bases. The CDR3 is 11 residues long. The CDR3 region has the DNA TGCAGCGCCACAGGGGACCACGAGCAGTACTTC. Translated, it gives CSATGDHEQYF.

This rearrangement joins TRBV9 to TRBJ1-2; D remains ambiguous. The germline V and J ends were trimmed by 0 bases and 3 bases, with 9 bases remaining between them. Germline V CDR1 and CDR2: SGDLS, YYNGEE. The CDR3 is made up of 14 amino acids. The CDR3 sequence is CASSVAASHYGYTF. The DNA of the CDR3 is TGTGCCAGCAGCGTAGCCGCCAGCCACTATGGCTACACCTTC.

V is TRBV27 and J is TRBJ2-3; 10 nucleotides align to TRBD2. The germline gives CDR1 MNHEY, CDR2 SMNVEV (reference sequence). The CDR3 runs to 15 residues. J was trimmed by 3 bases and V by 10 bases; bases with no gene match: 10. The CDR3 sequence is CATWTSGRWTDTQYF. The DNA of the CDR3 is TGTGCCACCTGGACTAGCGGAAGGTGGACAGATACGCAGTATTTT.

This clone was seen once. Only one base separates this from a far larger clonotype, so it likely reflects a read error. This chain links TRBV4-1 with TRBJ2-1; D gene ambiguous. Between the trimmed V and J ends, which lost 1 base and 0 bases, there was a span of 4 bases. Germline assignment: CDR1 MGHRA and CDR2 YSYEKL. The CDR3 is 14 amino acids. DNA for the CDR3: TGCGCCAGCAGCCAAGGTTTCTCCTACAATGAGCAGTTCTTC. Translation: CASSQGFSYNEQFF.

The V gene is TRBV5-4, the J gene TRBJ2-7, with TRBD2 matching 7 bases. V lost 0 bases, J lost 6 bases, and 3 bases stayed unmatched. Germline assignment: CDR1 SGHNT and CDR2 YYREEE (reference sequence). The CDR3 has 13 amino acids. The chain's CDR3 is CASSLELAREQYF. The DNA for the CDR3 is TGTGCCAGCAGCTTGGAACTAGCGCGCGAGCAGTACTTC. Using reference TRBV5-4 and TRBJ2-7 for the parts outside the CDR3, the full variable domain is ETGVTQSPTHLIKTRGQQVTLRCSSQSGHNTVSWYQQALGQGPQFIFQYYREEENGRGNFPPRFSGLQFPNYSSELNVNALELDDSALYLCASSLELAREQYFGPGTRLTVT.